This TCR beta chain is drawn from a study of T cell repertoires in cytomegalovirus infection (dated by TCRdb to between 2018 and 2020). Background for the entire study: Recently identified HLA-C-restricted CMV epitopes, whose presentation resists viral immunomodulation, were targeted by peptide stimulations together with well-studied HLA-B-restricted epitopes. The HLA type of each donor mattered for the analysis, because public TCR beta signatures pointed to carriage of CMV infection along with the matching HLA type.

The treatment or condition label here, explained by the study, means: in vitro stimulation with specific CMV peptide epitopes to enrich CMV-specific T cells. What the research found in general, with its limitations: The ex vivo response was dominated by HLA-C-restricted CMV-specific TCR beta clonotypes, which also provided the single most frequent clonotype in two of eight donors. In both this cohort and an independent cohort of some 370 donors, the cumulative frequency of public TCR beta family members distinguished carriers of CMV infection plus the relevant HLA type.

For sequencing, an Illumina HiSeq 1500 was employed. Starting from the raw public reads, TCRdb applied fastp trimming at Q25, assembled clones with MiXCR and retained in-frame beta chains. All rows with the same CDR3 protein become a single entry with the most common DNA and genes. For this sample the table gives about 180,000 distinct CDR3 sequences, of which less than 25% were detected only once. The top ten clonotypes cover about 25% of the sample. This clonotype was seen more than once but under ten times. It lacks a known antigen. No per-base quality is available; no much larger clone lies one base away. Spanning cysteine to phenylalanine, the CDR3 consists of 13 amino acids. Solely the CDR3 DNA is kept, with 39 bases framed from the first base. V gives up 3 bases and J gives up 6 bases, and the segment between their germline ends measures 9 bases.

This clonotype was obtained from a human donor in good health (CMV status not recorded). Some clones in this sample may be carry-over from other donors' samples. This receptor chain uses TRBV12-3 or TRBV12-4 and TRBJ2-1; TRBD1 might be the D gene, on 5 matching bases. Source: CD8+ T cells from cultured PBMCs, taken from culture after CMV antigen stimulation. The sequenced DNA: TGTGCCAGCAGTTTTGGCAGGGCCAATGAGCAGTTCTTC. This encodes CASSFGRANEQFF.